This T cell receptor beta chain originates from a study of graft-versus-host responses after intestinal transplantation. Study background: Grafts were multivisceral, liver-intestinal, or isolated intestinal. Every recipient underwent anti-thymocyte globulin induction, then tacrolimus and steroids for two to four years.

From germline, CDR1 is SGHDT and CDR2 YYEEEE. The CDR3 consists of 16 residues. General observations from the study: Allograft graft-versus-host to host-versus-graft clonal ratios ran high in patients with graft-donor T cell macrochimerism. Researchers found GvH clones in recipient marrow, and some showed up first in ileum or blood.

Note on this clone: Its antigen is as yet unknown. One end of the junction varies from germline; a read error may be responsible.

Here immunoSEQ multiplex PCR was the method, and the copy in TCRdb shows in-frame clones only, minus some. The table records about 26,000 clones, roughly 80% of them present only once. This specimen was unstimulated CD4+ T cells sorted from spleen or lymph node cells, taken before intestinal transplant. The receptor's source is a human donor who received an intestinal transplant. This chain uses TRBV5-6 with TRBJ2-5, with 9 bases that match TRBD2. The CDR3 nucleotides are TGTGCCAGCAACTTGGTTGGCGGGGGGGCCGAAGAGACCCAGTACTTC. This gives the protein CASNLVGGGAEETQYF.